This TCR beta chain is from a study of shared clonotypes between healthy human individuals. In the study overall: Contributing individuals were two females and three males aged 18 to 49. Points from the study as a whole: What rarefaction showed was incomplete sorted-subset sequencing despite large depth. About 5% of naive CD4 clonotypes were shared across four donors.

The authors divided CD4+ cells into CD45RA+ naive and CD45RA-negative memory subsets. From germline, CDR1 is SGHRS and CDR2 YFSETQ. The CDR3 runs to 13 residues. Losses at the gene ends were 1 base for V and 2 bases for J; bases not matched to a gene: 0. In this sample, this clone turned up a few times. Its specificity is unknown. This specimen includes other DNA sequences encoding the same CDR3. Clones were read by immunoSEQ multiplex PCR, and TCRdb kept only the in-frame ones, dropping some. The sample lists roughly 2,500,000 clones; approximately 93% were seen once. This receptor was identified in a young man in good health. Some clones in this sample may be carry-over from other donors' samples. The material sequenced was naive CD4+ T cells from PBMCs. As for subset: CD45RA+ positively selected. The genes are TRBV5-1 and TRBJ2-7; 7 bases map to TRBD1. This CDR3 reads CASSLQGAYEQYF. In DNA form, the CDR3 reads TGCGCCAGCAGCTTGCAGGGGGCCTACGAGCAGTACTTC.